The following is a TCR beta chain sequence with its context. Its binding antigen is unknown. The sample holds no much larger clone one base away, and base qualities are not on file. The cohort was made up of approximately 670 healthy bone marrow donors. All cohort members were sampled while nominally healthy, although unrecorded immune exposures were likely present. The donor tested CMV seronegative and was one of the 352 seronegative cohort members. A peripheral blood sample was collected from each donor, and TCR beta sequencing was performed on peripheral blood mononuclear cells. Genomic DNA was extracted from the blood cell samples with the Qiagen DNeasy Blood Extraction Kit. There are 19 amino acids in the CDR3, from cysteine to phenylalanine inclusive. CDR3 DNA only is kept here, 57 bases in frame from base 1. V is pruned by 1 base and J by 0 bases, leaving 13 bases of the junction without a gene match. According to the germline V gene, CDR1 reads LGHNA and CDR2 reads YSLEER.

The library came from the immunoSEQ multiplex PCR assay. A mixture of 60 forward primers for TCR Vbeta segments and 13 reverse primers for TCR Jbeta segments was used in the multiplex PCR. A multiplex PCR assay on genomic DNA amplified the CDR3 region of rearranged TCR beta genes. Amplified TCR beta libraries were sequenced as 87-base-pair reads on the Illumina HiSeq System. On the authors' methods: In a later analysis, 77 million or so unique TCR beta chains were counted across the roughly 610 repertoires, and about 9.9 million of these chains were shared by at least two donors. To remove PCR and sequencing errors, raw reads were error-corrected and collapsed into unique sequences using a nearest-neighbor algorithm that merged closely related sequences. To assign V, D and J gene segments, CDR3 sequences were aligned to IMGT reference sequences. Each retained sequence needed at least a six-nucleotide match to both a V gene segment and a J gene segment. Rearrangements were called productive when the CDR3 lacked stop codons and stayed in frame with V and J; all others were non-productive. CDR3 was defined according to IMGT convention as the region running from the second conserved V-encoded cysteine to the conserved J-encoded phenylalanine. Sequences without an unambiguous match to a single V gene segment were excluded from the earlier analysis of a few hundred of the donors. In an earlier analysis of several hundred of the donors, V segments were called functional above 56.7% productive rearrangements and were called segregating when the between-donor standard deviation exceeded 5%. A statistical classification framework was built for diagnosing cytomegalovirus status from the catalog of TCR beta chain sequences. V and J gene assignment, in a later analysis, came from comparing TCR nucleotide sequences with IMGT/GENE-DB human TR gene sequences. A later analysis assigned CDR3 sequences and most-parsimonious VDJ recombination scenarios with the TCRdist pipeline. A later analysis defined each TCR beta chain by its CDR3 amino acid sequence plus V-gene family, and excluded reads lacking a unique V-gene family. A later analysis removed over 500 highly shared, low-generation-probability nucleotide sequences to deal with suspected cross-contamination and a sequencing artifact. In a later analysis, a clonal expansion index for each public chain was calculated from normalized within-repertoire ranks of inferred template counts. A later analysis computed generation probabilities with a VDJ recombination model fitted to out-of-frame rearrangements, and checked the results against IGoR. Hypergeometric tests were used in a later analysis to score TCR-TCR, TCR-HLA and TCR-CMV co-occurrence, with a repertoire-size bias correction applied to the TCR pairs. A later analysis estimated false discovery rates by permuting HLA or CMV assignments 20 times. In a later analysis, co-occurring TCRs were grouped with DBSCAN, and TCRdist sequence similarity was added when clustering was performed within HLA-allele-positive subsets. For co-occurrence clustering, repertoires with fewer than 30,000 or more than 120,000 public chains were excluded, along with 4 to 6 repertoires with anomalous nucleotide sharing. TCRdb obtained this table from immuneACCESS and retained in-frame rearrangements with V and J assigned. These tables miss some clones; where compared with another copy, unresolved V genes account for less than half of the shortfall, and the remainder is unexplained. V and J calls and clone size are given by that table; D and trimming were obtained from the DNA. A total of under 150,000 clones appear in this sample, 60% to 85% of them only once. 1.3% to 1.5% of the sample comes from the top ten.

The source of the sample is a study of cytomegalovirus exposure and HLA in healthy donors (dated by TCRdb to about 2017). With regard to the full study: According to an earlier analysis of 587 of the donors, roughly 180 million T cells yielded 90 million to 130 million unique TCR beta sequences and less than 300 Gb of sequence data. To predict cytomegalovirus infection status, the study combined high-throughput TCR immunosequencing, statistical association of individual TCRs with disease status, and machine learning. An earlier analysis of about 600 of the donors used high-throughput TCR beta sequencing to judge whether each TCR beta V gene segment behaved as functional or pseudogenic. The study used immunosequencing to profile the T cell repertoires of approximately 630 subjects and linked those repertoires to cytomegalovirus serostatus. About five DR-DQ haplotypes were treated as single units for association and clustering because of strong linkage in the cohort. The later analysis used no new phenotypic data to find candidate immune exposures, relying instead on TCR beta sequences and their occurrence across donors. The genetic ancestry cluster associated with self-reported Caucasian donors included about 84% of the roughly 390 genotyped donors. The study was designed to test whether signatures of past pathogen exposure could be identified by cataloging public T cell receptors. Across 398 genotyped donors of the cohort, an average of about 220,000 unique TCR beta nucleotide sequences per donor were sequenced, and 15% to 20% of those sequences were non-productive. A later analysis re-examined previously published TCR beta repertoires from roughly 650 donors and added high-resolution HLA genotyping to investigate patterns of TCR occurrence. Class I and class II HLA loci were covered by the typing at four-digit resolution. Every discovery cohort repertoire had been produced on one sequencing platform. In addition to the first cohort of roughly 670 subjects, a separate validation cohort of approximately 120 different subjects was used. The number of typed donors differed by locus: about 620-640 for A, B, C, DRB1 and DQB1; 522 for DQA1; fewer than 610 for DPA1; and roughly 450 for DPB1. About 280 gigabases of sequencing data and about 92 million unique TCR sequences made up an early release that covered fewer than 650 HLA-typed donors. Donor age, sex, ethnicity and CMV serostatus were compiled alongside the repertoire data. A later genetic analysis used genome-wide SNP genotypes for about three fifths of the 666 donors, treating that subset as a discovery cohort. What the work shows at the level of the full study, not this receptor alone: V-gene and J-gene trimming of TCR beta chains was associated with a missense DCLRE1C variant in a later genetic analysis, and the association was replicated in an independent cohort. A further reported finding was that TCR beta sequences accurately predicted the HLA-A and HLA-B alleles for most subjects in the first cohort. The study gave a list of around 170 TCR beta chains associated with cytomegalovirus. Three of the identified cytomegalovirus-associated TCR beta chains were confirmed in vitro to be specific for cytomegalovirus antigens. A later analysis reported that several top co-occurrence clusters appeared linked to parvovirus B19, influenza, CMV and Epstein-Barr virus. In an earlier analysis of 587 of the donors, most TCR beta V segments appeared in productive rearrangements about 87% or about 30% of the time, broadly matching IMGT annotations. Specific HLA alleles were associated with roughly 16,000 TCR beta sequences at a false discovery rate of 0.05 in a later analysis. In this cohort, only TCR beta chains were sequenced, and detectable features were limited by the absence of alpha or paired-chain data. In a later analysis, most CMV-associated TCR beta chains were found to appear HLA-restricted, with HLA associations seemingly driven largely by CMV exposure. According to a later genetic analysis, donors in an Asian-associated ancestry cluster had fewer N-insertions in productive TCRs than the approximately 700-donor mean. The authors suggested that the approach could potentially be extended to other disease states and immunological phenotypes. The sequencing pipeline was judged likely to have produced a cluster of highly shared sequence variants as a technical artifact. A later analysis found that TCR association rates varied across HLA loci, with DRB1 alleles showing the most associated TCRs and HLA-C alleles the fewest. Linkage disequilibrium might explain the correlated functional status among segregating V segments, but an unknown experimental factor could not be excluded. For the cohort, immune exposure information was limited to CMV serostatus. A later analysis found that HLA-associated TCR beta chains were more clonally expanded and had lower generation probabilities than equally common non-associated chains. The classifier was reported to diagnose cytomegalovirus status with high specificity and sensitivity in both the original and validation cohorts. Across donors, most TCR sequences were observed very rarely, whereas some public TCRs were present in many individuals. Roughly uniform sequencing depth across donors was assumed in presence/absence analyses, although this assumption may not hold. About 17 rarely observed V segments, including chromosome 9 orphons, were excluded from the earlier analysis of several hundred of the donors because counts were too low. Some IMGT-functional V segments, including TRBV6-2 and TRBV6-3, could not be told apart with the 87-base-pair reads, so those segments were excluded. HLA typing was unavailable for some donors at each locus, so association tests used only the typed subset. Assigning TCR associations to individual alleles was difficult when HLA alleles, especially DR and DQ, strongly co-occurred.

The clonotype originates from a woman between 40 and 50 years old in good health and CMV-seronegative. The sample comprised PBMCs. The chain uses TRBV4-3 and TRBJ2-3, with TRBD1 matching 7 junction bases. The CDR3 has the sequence CASSQVLTSGTASTDTQYF. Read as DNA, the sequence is TGCGCCAGCAGCCAAGTCTTAACCTCTGGGACAGCTAGCACAGATACGCAGTATTTT.